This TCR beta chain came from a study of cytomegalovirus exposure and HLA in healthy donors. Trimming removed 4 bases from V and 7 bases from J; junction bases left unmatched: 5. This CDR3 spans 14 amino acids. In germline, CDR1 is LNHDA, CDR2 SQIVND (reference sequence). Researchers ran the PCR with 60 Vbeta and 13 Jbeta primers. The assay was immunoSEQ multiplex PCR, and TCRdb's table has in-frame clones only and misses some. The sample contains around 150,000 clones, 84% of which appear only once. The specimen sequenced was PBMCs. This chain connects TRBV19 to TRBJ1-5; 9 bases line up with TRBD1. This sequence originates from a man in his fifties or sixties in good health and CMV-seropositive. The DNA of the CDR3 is TGTGCCAGTAGTACACAGGGGGCGCGGCAGCCCCAGCATTTT. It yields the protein CASSTQGARQPQHF.